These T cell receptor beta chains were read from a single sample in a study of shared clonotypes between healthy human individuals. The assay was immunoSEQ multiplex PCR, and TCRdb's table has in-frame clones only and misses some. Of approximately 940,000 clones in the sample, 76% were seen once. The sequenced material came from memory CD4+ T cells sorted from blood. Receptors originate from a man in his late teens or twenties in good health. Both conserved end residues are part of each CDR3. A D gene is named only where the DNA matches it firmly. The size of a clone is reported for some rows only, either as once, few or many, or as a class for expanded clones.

TGTGCCAGCAGCTTAGGTCGGGGGGGCACTGAAGCTTTCTTT	CASSLGRGGTEAFF	TRBJ1-1	NA	TRBV7-6	NA
TGCGCCAGCAGCTCAGGACAGGGGGCTGAGACCCAGTACTTC	CASSSGQGAETQYF	TRBJ2-5	TRBD1	TRBV5-1	NA
TGTGCCAGCAGTTTATCCGCCTCTTGGGGGCCCGGGGAGCTGTTTTTT	CASSLSASWGPGELFF	TRBJ2-2	NA	TRBV27	NA
TGTGCCAGCAGCAAAGCGCGGACAGGGTATAATTCACCCCTCCACTTT	CASSKARTGYNSPLHF	TRBJ1-6	NA	TRBV21-1	NA
TGTGCCAGCAGCTCAGGACTAGCGGGAGCGAGTTACAATGAGCAGTTCTTC	CASSSGLAGASYNEQFF	TRBJ2-1	TRBD2	TRBV5-6	NA
TGCGCCAGCAGCCAAGATCAGAACGGGAGGAACCACGAGCAGTACTTC	CASSQDQNGRNHEQYF	TRBJ2-7	TRBD2	TRBV4-1	NA
TGTGCCAGCAGCGCTTCGCCGGCGGGAGGATTAACCGGGGAGCTGTTTTTT	CASSASPAGGLTGELFF	TRBJ2-2	TRBD2	TRBV9	NA
TGTGCCAGCAGCTCTTCCGGGACAGCACTTAACTATGGCTACACCTTC	CASSSSGTALNYGYTF	TRBJ1-2	TRBD1	TRBV5-6	NA
TGTGCCAGCAGTTTCCTCGGGACAGCAAAAGAGACCCAGTACTTC	CASSFLGTAKETQYF	TRBJ2-5	TRBD1	TRBV28	NA
TGTGCCACCAGCAGAGATGGAAGGCGGAACACTGAAGCTTTCTTT	CATSRDGRRNTEAFF	TRBJ1-1	NA	TRBV15	NA
TGCGCCAGCAGCTTGGGGACTAGCGAGGAGACCCAGTACTTC	CASSLGTSEETQYF	TRBJ2-5	TRBD2	TRBV5-1	NA
TGCAGCGCCAAGGGTGCGAGCTCCTACAATGAGCAGTTCTTC	CSAKGASSYNEQFF	TRBJ2-1	NA	TRBV29-1	NA
TGTGCCAGCAGTTACAGTCCCCAGTCGTACGAGCAGTACTTC	CASSYSPQSYEQYF	TRBJ2-7	NA	TRBV6-5	NA
TGTGCCAGCAGCTTATACAATGCTAGCGGGAGGGGGTCAGCGTTAGATACGCAGTATTTT	CASSLYNASGRGSALDTQYF	TRBJ2-3	TRBD2	TRBV11-3	NA
TGTGCCGCAACAGGGGTCACTGAAGCTTTCTTT	CAATGVTEAFF	TRBJ1-1	TRBD1	TRBV6-6	NA
TGTGCCAGCATTCTGGACAGGGGGAACAATCAGCCCCAGCATTTT	CASILDRGNNQPQHF	TRBJ1-5	TRBD1	TRBV28	NA
TGTGCCAGCAGTCTGGTTAGCCAGGCCGGGGAGCTGTTTTTT	CASSLVSQAGELFF	TRBJ2-2	NA	TRBV7-2	NA
TGTGCCAGTGAGGCGGGGCTGAATCAGCCCCAGCATTTT	CASEAGLNQPQHF	TRBJ1-5	NA	TRBV6-1	NA
TGCGCCAGCAGCCAAGATAGGGTCGGAGGCGAGCAGTACTTC	CASSQDRVGGEQYF	TRBJ2-7	NA	TRBV4-3	once
TGTGCCAGCAGCGATGGACAGGGGGCGGATGAGCAGTTCTTC	CASSDGQGADEQFF	TRBJ2-1	TRBD1	TRBV6-4	NA
TGCGCCAGCAGCTTGGTAATCAGGGATGAGCAGTTCTTC	CASSLVIRDEQFF	TRBJ2-1	NA	TRBV5-1	NA
TGTGCCACCAGCAGAGACACCGGGGAGCTGTTTTTT	CATSRDTGELFF	TRBJ2-2	NA	TRBV15	NA
TGTGCCAGCAGTTGGCAGGATACGCAGTATTTT	CASSWQDTQYF	TRBJ2-3	NA	TRBV27	many
TGTGCCTGGAGTGTATGGGCGGGCTCCGAAAAACTGTTTTTT	CAWSVWAGSEKLFF	TRBJ1-4	NA	TRBV30	NA
TGTGCCAGCTCCCTAGCCGGGACAGGGGGCTACGAGCAGTACTTC	CASSLAGTGGYEQYF	TRBJ2-7	TRBD1	TRBV27	NA
TGTGCCAGCAGCCCTGGTGGGACTGCCTCCTACGAGCAGTACTTC	CASSPGGTASYEQYF	TRBJ2-7	NA	TRBV7-6	NA
TGTGCCAGCAGCTCAATTCTAGCGGAGCAGTACTTC	CASSSILAEQYF	TRBJ2-7	NA	TRBV6-5	NA
TGTGCCTGGAGTAAGGGGGGTTATGAAAAACTGTTTTTT	CAWSKGGYEKLFF	TRBJ1-4	NA	TRBV30	NA
TGTGCCAGTAGTCCGCGGACGGGACAGACTAGCAATCAGCCCCAGCATTTT	CASSPRTGQTSNQPQHF	TRBJ1-5	TRBD1	TRBV19	NA
TGTGCCAGCAGCTTAGGAGGACTAGCGGGGGGCTCTGGGGCCAACGTCCTGACTTTC	CASSLGGLAGGSGANVLTF	TRBJ2-6	TRBD2	TRBV7-9	once
TGTGCCAGTAGTATATATGAAGGGCCAGACTATGGCTACACCTTC	CASSIYEGPDYGYTF	TRBJ1-2	NA	TRBV19	NA
TGCGCCAGCAGTGAGACGGGGCAGGGGGGCTACACCTTC	CASSETGQGGYTF	TRBJ1-2	NA	TRBV10-2	NA
TGTGCCAGCCTTGGGTCCTACGAGCAGTACTTC	CASLGSYEQYF	TRBJ2-7	NA	TRBV2	NA
TGTGCCAGCAGCGGGCCCCAAGAGACCCAGTACTTC	CASSGPQETQYF	TRBJ2-5	NA	TRBV25-1	NA
TGTGCCAGCAGCTTAGAGGCCGTATCCTACCGACCCACAGATACGCAGTATTTT	CASSLEAVSYRPTDTQYF	TRBJ2-3	NA	TRBV7-9	NA
TGTGCCACCAGCAGAGATGGGCTAGCGGGACAAGAGACCCAGTACTTC	CATSRDGLAGQETQYF	TRBJ2-5	TRBD2	TRBV15	NA
TGTGAGGGCGGGGCTTTGAGGAATCAGCCCCAGCATTTT	CEGGALRNQPQHF	TRBJ1-5	NA	TRBV6-7	few